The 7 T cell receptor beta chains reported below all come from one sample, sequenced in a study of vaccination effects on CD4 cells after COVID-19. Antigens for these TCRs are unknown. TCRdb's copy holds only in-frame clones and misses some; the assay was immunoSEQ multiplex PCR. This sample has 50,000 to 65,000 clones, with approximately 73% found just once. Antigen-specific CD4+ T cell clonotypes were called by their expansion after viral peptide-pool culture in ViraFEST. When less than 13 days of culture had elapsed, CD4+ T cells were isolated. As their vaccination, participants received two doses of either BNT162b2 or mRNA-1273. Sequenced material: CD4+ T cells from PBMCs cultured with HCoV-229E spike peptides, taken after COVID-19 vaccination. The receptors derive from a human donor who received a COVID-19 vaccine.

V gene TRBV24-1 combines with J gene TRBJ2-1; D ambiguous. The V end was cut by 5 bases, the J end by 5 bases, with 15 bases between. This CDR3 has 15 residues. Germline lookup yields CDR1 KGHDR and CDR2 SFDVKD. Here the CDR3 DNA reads TGTGCCACCAGTGTCCCGGATCAAGATCACAATGAGCAGTTCTTC. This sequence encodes CATSVPDQDHNEQFF.

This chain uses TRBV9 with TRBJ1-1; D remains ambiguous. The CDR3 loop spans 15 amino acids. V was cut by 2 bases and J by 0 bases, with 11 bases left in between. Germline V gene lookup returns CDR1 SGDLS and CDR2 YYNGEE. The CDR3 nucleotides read TGTGCCAGCAGCGTGTCTAGTCAGATGAACACTGAAGCTTTCTTT. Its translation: CASSVSSQMNTEAFF.

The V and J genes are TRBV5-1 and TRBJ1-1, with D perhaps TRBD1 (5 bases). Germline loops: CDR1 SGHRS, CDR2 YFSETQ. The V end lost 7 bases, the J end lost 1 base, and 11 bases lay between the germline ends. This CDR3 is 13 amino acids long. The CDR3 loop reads CASQAGTNTEAFF. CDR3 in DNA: TGCGCCAGCCAGGCAGGGACGAACACTGAAGCTTTCTTT.

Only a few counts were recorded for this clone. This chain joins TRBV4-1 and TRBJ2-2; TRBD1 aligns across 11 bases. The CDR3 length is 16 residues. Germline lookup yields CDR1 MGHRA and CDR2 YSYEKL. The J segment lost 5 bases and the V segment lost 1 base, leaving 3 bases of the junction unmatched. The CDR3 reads CASSQGTGGSTGELFF. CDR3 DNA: TGCGCCAGCAGCCAAGGGACAGGGGGCTCAACCGGGGAGCTGTTTTTT.

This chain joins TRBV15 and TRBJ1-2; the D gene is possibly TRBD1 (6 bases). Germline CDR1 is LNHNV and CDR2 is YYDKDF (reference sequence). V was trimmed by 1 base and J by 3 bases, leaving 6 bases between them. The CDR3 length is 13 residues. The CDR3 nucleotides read TGTGCCACCAGCAGAGGACAGGACTATGGCTACACCTTC. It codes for CATSRGQDYGYTF. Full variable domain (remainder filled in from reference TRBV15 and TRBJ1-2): DAMVIQNPRYQVTQFGKPVTLSCSQTLNHNVMYWYQQKSSQAPKLLFHYYDKDFNNEADTPDNFQSRRPNTSFCFLDIRSPGLGDTAMYLCATSRGQDYGYTFGSGTRLTVV.

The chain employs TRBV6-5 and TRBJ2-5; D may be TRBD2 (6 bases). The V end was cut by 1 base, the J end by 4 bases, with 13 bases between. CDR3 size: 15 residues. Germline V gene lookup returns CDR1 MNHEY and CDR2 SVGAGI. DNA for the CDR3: TGTGCCAGCAGTTACTTGGGGGGAAAGGCAGAGACCCAGTACTTC. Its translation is CASSYLGGKAETQYF.

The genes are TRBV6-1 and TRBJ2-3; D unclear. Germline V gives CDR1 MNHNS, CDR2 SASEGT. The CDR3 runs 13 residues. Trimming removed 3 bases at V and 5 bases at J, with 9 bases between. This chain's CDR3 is CASSEGFGDTQYF. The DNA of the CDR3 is TGTGCCAGCAGTGAGGGGTTTGGAGATACGCAGTATTTT.